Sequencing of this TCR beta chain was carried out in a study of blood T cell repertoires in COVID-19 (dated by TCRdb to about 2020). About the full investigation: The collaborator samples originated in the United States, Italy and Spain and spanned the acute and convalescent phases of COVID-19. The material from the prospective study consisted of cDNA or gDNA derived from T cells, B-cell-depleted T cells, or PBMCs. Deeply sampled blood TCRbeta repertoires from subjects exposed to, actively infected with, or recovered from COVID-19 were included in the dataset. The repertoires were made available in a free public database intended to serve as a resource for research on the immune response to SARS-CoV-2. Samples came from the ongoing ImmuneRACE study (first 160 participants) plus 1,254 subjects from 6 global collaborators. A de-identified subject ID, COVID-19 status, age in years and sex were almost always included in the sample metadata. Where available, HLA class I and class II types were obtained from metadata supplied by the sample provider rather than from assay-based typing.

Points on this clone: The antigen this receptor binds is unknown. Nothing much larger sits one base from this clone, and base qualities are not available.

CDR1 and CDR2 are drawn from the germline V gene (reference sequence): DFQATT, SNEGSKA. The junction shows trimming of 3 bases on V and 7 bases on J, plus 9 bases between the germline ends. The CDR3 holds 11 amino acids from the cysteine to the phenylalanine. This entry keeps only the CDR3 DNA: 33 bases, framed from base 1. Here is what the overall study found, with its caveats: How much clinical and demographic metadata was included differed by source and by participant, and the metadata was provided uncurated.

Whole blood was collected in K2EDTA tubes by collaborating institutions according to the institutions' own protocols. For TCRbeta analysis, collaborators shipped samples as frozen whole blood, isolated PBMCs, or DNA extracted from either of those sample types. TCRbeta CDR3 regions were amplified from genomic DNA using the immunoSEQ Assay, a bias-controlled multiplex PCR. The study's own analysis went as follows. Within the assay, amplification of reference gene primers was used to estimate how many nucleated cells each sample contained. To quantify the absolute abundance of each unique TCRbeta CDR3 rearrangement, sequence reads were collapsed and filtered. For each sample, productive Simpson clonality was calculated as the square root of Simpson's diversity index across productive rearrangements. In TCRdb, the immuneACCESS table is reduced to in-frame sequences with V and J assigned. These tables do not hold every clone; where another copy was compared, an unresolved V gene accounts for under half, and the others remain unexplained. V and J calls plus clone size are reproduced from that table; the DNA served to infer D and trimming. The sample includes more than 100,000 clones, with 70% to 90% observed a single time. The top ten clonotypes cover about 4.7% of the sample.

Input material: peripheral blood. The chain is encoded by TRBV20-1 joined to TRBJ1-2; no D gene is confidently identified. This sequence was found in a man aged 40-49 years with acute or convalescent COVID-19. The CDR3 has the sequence CSASSDFGYTF. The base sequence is TGCAGTGCTAGTAGCGATTTTGGCTACACCTTC.